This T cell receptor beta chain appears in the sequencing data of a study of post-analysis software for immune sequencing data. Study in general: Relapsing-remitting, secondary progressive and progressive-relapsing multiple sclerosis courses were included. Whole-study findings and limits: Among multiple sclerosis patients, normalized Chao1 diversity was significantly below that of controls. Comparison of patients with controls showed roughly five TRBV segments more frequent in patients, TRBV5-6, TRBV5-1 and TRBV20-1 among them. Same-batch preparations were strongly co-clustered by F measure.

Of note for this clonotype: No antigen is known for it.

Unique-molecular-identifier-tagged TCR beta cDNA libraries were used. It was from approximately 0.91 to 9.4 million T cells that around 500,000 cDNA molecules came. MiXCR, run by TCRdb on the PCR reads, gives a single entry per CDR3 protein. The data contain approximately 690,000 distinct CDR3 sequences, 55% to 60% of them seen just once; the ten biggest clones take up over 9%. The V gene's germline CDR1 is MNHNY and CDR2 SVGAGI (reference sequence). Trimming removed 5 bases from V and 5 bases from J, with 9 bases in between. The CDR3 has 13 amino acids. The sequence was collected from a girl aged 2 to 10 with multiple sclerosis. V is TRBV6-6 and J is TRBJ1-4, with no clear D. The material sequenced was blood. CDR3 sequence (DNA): TGTGCCAGCAGTCCCAAGTTAAATGAAAAACTGTTTTTT. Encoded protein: CASSPKLNEKLFF.